One and the same sample provided the 8 T cell receptor beta chains below, sequenced in a study of blood T cells in healthy people across ages. The authors ran a second PCR of roughly 6 to 12 cycles using a sample-barcoded 5' primer and a J-beta primer mix. TCRdb reprocessed the 5' RACE reads with MiXCR, giving one entry per CDR3 protein. The sample has about 1,500,000 distinct CDR3 sequences, roughly 45% seen once. The source material was blood. These receptors all stem from a woman between 18 and 29 years old in good health.

The rearrangement uses TRBV2 and TRBJ2-1, with TRBD1 matching 10 bases. Germline CDR1 SNHLY, CDR2 FYNNEI. This CDR3 has 16 residues. The trim removed 7 bases at V and 4 bases at J, leaving 10 bases unmatched. CDR3 sequence reads: CASTPGQGQGYNEQFF. The DNA of the CDR3 is TGTGCCAGCACCCCGGGACAGGGGCAGGGGTACAATGAGCAGTTCTTC. Complete variable domain (other parts from reference TRBV2 and TRBJ2-1): EPEVTQTPSHQVTQMGQEVILRCVPISNHLYFYWYRQILGQKVEFLVSFYNNEISEKSEIFDDQFSVERPDGSNFTLKIRSTKLEDSAMYFCASTPGQGQGYNEQFFGPGTRLTVL.

V is TRBV7-9 and J is TRBJ1-4; 9 bases map to TRBD1. The V gene's germline CDR1 is SEHNR and CDR2 FQNEAQ (reference sequence). CDR3 length: 15 residues. The trim removed 5 bases at V and 6 bases at J, leaving 7 bases unmatched. CDR3 residues: CASSILRDRDEKLFF. Here the CDR3 DNA reads TGTGCCAGCAGCATCCTCCGGGACAGGGATGAAAAACTGTTTTTT.

This clonotype appeared a few times. The chain uses TRBV4-1 and TRBJ2-1; no firm D call. The germline CDR1 and CDR2 sequences are MGHRA and YSYEKL. Trimming shortened V by 0 bases and J by 8 bases, and 8 bases separated the two germline ends. The CDR3 extends over 13 amino acids. Here the CDR3 reads CASSQDPGDEQFF. The DNA for the CDR3 is TGCGCCAGCAGCCAAGACCCCGGCGATGAGCAGTTCTTC.

The rearrangement joins TRBV6-1 to TRBJ2-3, with 8 positions matching TRBD2. In germline, CDR1 is MNHNS, CDR2 SASEGT. There are 15 residues in the CDR3. V gave up 7 bases and J gave up 0 bases; unmatched junction bases: 6. CDR3 in amino acids: CASTGGAGSTDTQYF. For the CDR3, the DNA is TGTGCCAGCACCGGGGGGGCGGGGAGCACAGATACGCAGTATTTT.

The rearrangement links TRBV27 to TRBJ1-1; tentative D call: TRBD1 (5 bases). The CDR3 loop spans 15 amino acids. Deletions cut 4 bases from V and 5 bases from J, with 17 bases between. Germline V gene data show CDR1 as MNHEY and CDR2 as SMNVEV (reference sequence). In DNA form, the CDR3 reads TGTGCCAGCAGTTCAGGGACTCTGGAATGGACTGAAGCTTTCTTT. Its protein is CASSSGTLEWTEAFF.

The rearrangement links TRBV6-5 to TRBJ1-4, with D maybe TRBD1 (6 bases). The CDR3 is 12 residues long. The germline CDR1 and CDR2 sequences are MNHEY and SVGAGI. V was clipped by 6 bases and J by 12 bases, with 14 bases between them. CDR3 region: CASRSTPGELFF. CDR3 sequence (DNA): TGTGCCAGCAGATCAACCCCAGGGGAACTGTTTTTT.

The sample holds a few counts of this clonotype. The chain has TRBV6-1 and TRBJ2-7; D uncertain. V was clipped by 8 bases and J by 2 bases, with 16 bases between them. Germline loops: CDR1 MNHNS, CDR2 SASEGT. The CDR3 runs 14 residues. In DNA form, the CDR3 reads TGTGCCAGCCGCCTGACCCACAACCCCTACGAGCAGTACTTC. Residues: CASRLTHNPYEQYF.

The gene calls are TRBV15 and TRBJ1-1; D possibly corresponds to TRBD1 (5 bases). CDR1 LNHNV and CDR2 YYDKDF come from the germline V gene (reference sequence). The CDR3 consists of 15 residues. V was cut by 2 bases and J by 1 base, with 11 bases left in between. The CDR3: CATSRLRDQNTEAFF. The CDR3 coding sequence is TGTGCCACCAGCAGACTCCGGGACCAGAACACTGAAGCTTTCTTT.